One sample yielded the 13 T cell receptor beta chains listed below, sequenced in a study of cytomegalovirus exposure and HLA in healthy donors. Researchers ran the PCR with 60 Vbeta and 13 Jbeta primers. Profiling relied on immunoSEQ multiplex PCR, and the TCRdb table lists in-frame clones only, not all of them. Of 100,000 to 150,000 clones in the sample, roughly four fifths were seen once. Sequencing was done on a sample of PBMCs. The source of these receptors is a man aged 50 to 60 in good health and CMV-seronegative.

This clone was found a few times. The chain employs TRBV5-4 and TRBJ2-6; TRBD1 is a possible D gene (5 bases). Trimming left V 4 bases short and J 0 bases short, with 17 bases between. The CDR3 runs 18 residues. Germline V CDR1 and CDR2: SGHNT, YYREEE (reference sequence). For the CDR3, the DNA is TGTGCCAGCAGCCATCCCCAGGGAACAAACTCTGGGGCCAACGTCCTGACTTTC. Protein: CASSHPQGTNSGANVLTF.

This chain links TRBV18 with TRBJ2-2, with 8 positions matching TRBD2. The junction had 4 bases not matched to a gene; V was cut back by 4 bases and J by 6 bases. CDR1 and CDR2 (germline): KGHSH, LQKENI. The CDR3 length is 14 residues. In DNA form, the CDR3 reads TGTGCCAGCTCACGGAGTAGCGGGGCCGGGGAGCTGTTTTTT. Residues: CASSRSSGAGELFF. The entire variable domain, with the rest obtained from reference TRBV18 and TRBJ2-2, is as follows: NAGVMQNPRHLVRRRGQEARLRCSPMKGHSHVYWYRQLPEEGLKFMVYLQKENIIDESGMPKERFSAEFPKEGPSILRIQQVVRGDSAAYFCASSRSSGAGELFFGEGSRLTVL.

The V call is TRBV5-1, the J call TRBJ1-1, with D perhaps matching TRBD1 (5 bases). V lost 5 bases and J 10 bases, leaving 21 bases between the germline ends. This CDR3 comprises 14 residues. Germline loops: CDR1 SGHRS, CDR2 YFSETQ. The CDR3 sequence is CASRLRGSPQGAFF. CDR3 bases: TGCGCCAGCAGACTTAGGGGCAGCCCCCAGGGAGCTTTCTTT.

The chain carries TRBV5-1 and TRBJ2-2, with no clear D. The CDR3 length is 14 residues. Per the germline V gene, CDR1 is SGHRS and CDR2 is YFSETQ. Trimming cost V 3 bases and J 0 bases, with 6 bases left between them. Here the CDR3 reads CASSYESNTGELFF. The CDR3 DNA follows: TGCGCCAGCAGCTACGAGTCGAACACCGGGGAGCTGTTTTTT.

In regard to this clone: Its ends do not fully match the called genes, so a read error is possible. The chain carries TRBV7-9 and TRBJ2-2, with 8 bases aligning to TRBD2. This CDR3 spans 14 amino acids. Germline V gene lookup returns CDR1 SEHNR and CDR2 FQNEAQ (reference sequence). The CDR3 spells CSSSHPSSGGELFF. The DNA of the CDR3 is TGTTCCAGCAGCCATCCGTCTAGCGGGGGGGAGCTGTTTTTT.

This clone was detected only once. DNA for the CDR3: TGTGCCAGCAGCGTCGGGGTCAAGGGCGGGGAGCTGTTTTTT. Protein product: CASSVGVKGGELFF. The chain combines TRBV9 with TRBJ2-2, with D maybe TRBD2 (5 bases). The CDR3 is 14 amino acids. V shed 2 bases and J shed 7 bases, with 12 bases lying between them. CDR1 is SGDLS and CDR2 is YYNGEE in the germline V gene.

V is TRBV5-1 and J is TRBJ2-1; 9 nucleotides align to TRBD1. Germline V gives CDR1 SGHRS, CDR2 YFSETQ. V was clipped by 5 bases and J by 10 bases; unmatched bases: 10. The CDR3 length is 14 residues. CDR3 in amino acids: CASSSGQGSYEQFF. CDR3 DNA: TGCGCCAGCAGTTCCGGACAGGGGAGTTACGAGCAGTTCTTC.

This chain joins TRBV6-5 and TRBJ1-5; D call uncertain. The length of the CDR3 is 14 residues. Trimming stripped 5 bases from V and 2 bases from J, with 10 bases between. Per germline, CDR1 MNHEY and CDR2 SVGAGI. The CDR3 bases are TGTGCCAGCAGTGAGGGTGTCGGCAATCAGCCCCAGCATTTT. This translates into CASSEGVGNQPQHF.

The sample holds one count of this clone. The gene calls are TRBV7-3 and TRBJ2-7, with D tentatively TRBD2 (6 bases). Between the trimmed V and J ends, which lost 5 bases and 3 bases, there was a span of 11 bases. CDR3 length: 13 residues. In germline, CDR1 is SGHTA, CDR2 FQGTGA. The CDR3 reads CASSGGFRYEQYF. CDR3 nucleotide sequence: TGTGCCAGCAGCGGGGGGTTTCGCTACGAGCAGTACTTC.

The chain couples TRBV10-3 to TRBJ2-5; a possible D gene is TRBD2 (6 bases). Deletions cut 10 bases from V and 4 bases from J, with 19 bases between. Per germline, CDR1 ENHRY and CDR2 SYGVKD. The CDR3 is 14 amino acids. CDR3 in amino acids: CATCPGGGSETQYF. The CDR3 region has the DNA TGTGCCACCTGCCCTGGTGGGGGGTCAGAGACCCAGTACTTC.

In regard to this clone: One junction end disagrees with the germline gene, perhaps due to a read error. The rearrangement uses TRBV7-9 and TRBJ1-6; D is unclear. Germline V lookup: CDR1 SEHNR, CDR2 FQNEAQ (reference sequence). This CDR3 contains 16 residues. This chain's CDR3 is CSSSLGSWADNSPLHF. The CDR3 nucleotides are TGTTCCAGCAGCTTAGGGTCTTGGGCCGATAATTCACCCCTCCACTTT.

This clone appeared a few times. The rearrangement joins TRBV10-3 to TRBJ2-5; 7 bases are shared with TRBD1. The germline CDR1 and CDR2 sequences are ENHRY and SYGVKD. This CDR3 is 15 amino acids long. V lost 2 bases and J lost 4; bases outside the gene matches: 7. CDR3 loop: CAISENRGQGETQYF. The CDR3 region has the DNA TGTGCCATCAGTGAGAACAGGGGTCAAGGAGAGACCCAGTACTTC.

The chain couples TRBV19 to TRBJ1-4, with a tentative D call TRBD1 (6 bases). Trimming shortened V by 8 bases and J by 8 bases, and 21 bases separated the two germline ends. The V gene's germline CDR1 is LNHDA and CDR2 SQIVND (reference sequence). The CDR3 is 15 residues long. The CDR3 DNA reads as TGTGCCAGTTCCATAGGGACACCTGGGCACGAAAAACTGTTTTTT. It translates to CASSIGTPGHEKLFF. Complete variable domain (other parts from reference TRBV19 and TRBJ1-4): DGGITQSPKYLFRKEGQNVTLSCEQNLNHDAMYWYRQDPGQGLRLIYYSQIVNDFQKGDIAEGYSVSREKKESFPLTVTSAQKNPTAFYLCASSIGTPGHEKLFFGSGTQLSVL.